The clone carrying this TCR beta chain occurred a few times. Its specificity is unknown. The source of the sample is a study of cytomegalovirus exposure and HLA in healthy donors. In the study overall: Around 86 million unique TCRs, all from HLA-typed donors, were included in an early release of the data.

Despite likely unrecorded immune exposures, the donors were nominally healthy at the time of sampling. CDR3 size: 18 residues. The germline gives CDR1 ENHRY, CDR2 SYGVKD. The V and J ends lost 0 bases and 4 bases, in that order; junction bases with no gene match: 12. PCR primers comprised 60 Vbeta and 13 Jbeta primers. Using immunoSEQ multiplex PCR, the repertoire was profiled, and TCRdb retains in-frame clones only, with some absent. The sample holds 150,000 to 200,000 clones; 80% are singletons and the top ten take about 9.1%. Study outcomes and limitations: TCR association rates varied by HLA locus in a later analysis, with DRB1 highest and HLA-C lowest. The investigators catalogued 160 or so TCR beta chains as cytomegalovirus-associated.

This sequence joins TRBV10-3 and TRBJ2-3, with 8 bases aligning to TRBD2. The clonotype was recovered from a man aged 18 to 30 in good health and CMV-seropositive. The sequenced sample was PBMCs. The CDR3 loop is CAISESGSGLVGPDTQYF. The DNA for the CDR3 is TGTGCCATCAGTGAGTCGGGATCGGGACTAGTGGGGCCAGATACGCAGTATTTT.